Listed below are T cell receptor beta chains from one sample, sequenced in a study of blood T cell repertoires in COVID-19. TCRdb keeps only in-frame clones here, not all; method: immunoSEQ multiplex PCR. The sample includes around 260,000 clones, around 80% of them seen just once. Sequenced: PBMCs or T cells enriched from blood (not recorded which). The receptors derive from a man aged 25 to 40 with acute COVID-19. The conserved cysteine and the conserved F or W are not part of the CDR3 here. Only some rows state a clone size, as once, few, many or a class for expanded clones.

V	size	J	CDR3
TRBV7-2	few	TRBJ1-1	ASSSRQGEAF
TRBV6-2/TRBV6-3	-	TRBJ1-5	ASSPAEGQPQH
TRBV6-2/TRBV6-3	-	TRBJ1-5	ASSYSTGGRNQPQH
TRBV6-2/TRBV6-3	-	TRBJ1-2	ASSYRTGGRDGYT
TRBV11-1	few	TRBJ1-5	ASSLGGLGNQPQH
TRBV5-1	-	TRBJ1-1	ASSLESNTEAF
TRBV6-5	once	TRBJ1-1	ASSRVNTEAF
TRBV11-2	-	TRBJ1-4	ASSPGQGSEKLF
TRBV7-9	few	TRBJ2-3	ASSSAPAPLASTDTQY
TRBV27	-	TRBJ1-1	ASSLSNRGTEAF
TRBV14	-	TRBJ2-5	ASSLFRDREDATQY
TRBV2	-	TRBJ1-3	ASSRDRSSLGNTIY
TRBV30	-	TRBJ2-1	AWRTRGLPNNEQF
TRBV7-2	-	TRBJ1-1	ASSPLTVAF
TRBV11-2	-	TRBJ2-1	ASSLFGSGSSYNEQF
TRBV5-6	few	TRBJ1-1	ASSYGTGEAF
TRBV9	-	TRBJ1-1	ASSETGTPKGTEAF
TRBV21-1	few	TRBJ1-2	ASSEQGTLHGYT
TRBV3-1/TRBV3-2	-	TRBJ2-1	ASSQDQAGAYNEQF
TRBV2	-	TRBJ1-4	ASSEKETVGEKLF
TRBV27	-	TRBJ1-2	ASSSGLGNDGYT
TRBV5-1	once	TRBJ1-2	ASSLELWTALNYGYT
TRBV6-5	-	TRBJ1-1	ASSYRGQRNTEAF
TRBV2	-	TRBJ1-2	ASSEPGETNYGYT
TRBV27	-	TRBJ2-3	ASTSGGRRTDTQY
TRBV2	-	TRBJ1-4	ASTPGDRGDEKLF
TRBV19	-	TRBJ2-3	ASSIGTDTDTQY
TRBV11-2	-	TRBJ1-1	ASRSGQAINTEAF
TRBV7-7	once	TRBJ1-4	ASSSPEGLSYTNEKLF
TRBV5-4	-	TRBJ1-3	ASSSGEGGNTIY
TRBV28	-	TRBJ1-6	ASRVLRELYNSPLH
TRBV27	-	TRBJ1-4	ASSDLRRTSLKHSTNEKLF
TRBV4-3	-	TRBJ2-5	ASSQEFSRAETQY
TRBV19	few	TRBJ2-1	ASRGEGDNEQF
TRBV6-6	-	TRBJ2-1	ASSYGANEQF
TRBV5-1	-	TRBJ2-1	ASSQTGGWGEQF
TRBV2	-	TRBJ1-6	ASRPGQGGSPLH
TRBV3-1/TRBV3-2	-	TRBJ2-1	ASSHNTRFEGNEQF
TRBV5-1	-	TRBJ2-3	ASSLRGLGTDTQY
TRBV11-1	-	TRBJ1-2	ASSGRGGANNYGYT
TRBV19	-	TRBJ1-5	ASSLEGGRRGVPQH
TRBV27	-	TRBJ2-3	ASSFRQGVTDTQY
TRBV5-1	few	TRBJ1-5	ASSPGTGVSNQPQH
TRBV28	-	TRBJ1-6	ASSLSVDSYNSPLH
TRBV6-6	-	TRBJ1-2	ASTELMEGYT
TRBV6-2/TRBV6-3	many	TRBJ1-1	ASSPDRGRNTEAF
TRBV4-1	once	TRBJ1-2	ASSQGDRPPDGYT
TRBV2	-	TRBJ1-6	ASRRGQGRDNSPLH
TRBV19	-	TRBJ2-3	ASSSGRGTDTQY
TRBV4-3	-	TRBJ1-4	ASSQDKATREKLF
TRBV7-6	-	TRBJ2-1	ASSFTIGTSQGQF